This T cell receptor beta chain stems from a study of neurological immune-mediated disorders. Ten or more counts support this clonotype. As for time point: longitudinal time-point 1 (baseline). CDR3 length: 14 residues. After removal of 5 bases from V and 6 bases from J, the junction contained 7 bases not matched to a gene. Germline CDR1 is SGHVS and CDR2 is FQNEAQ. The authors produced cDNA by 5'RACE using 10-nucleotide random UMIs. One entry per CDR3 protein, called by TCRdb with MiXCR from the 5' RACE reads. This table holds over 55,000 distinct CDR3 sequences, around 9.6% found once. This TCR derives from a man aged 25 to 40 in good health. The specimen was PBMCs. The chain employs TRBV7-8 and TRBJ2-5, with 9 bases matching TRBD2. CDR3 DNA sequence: TGTGCCAGCAGCGAGGGACTAGCAGGGCAGACCCAGTACTTC. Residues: CASSEGLAGQTQYF.